A single sample gave rise to the 26 T cell receptor beta chains below, sequenced in a study of blood T cell repertoires in COVID-19. The data were produced by immunoSEQ multiplex PCR, yet TCRdb's version contains in-frame clones alone and is incomplete. The sample comprises 150,000 or so clones, 75% to 90% of which are singletons, and about 5.7% rests with the top ten. Material: peripheral blood. The receptor set was obtained from a man older than 75 with acute or convalescent COVID-19.

This sequence joins TRBV27 and TRBJ1-4, with D unresolved. Germline CDR1 and CDR2: MNHEY and SMNVEV (reference sequence). The CDR3 is 14 residues long. The V end lost 3 bases, the J end lost 3 bases, and 8 bases lay between the germline ends. The CDR3 spells CASSFRRPNEKLFF. The CDR3 DNA sequence: TGTGCCAGCAGTTTCAGGAGGCCTAATGAAAAACTGTTTTTT. The full variable domain, its missing parts supplied by reference TRBV27 and TRBJ1-4, is EAQVTQNPRYLITVTGKKLTVTCSQNMNHEYMSWYRQDPGLGLRQIYYSMNVEVTDKGDVPEGYKVSRKEKRNFPLILESPSPNQTSLYFCASSFRRPNEKLFFGSGTQLSVL.

J is TRBJ1-5 and V is TRBV6-5, with 10 bases matching TRBD1. J gave up 2 bases and V 6 bases, and 4 bases lay outside the gene matches. This CDR3 region has 15 residues. Per the germline V gene, CDR1 is MNHEY and CDR2 is SVGAGI. The CDR3 bases are TGTGCCAGCAGCAGGGACAGGGGAGGCAATCAGCCCCAGCATTTT. As protein: CASSRDRGGNQPQHF.

This rearrangement joins TRBV30 to TRBJ1-5, with 11 bases that match TRBD1. V trimming: 4 bases; J trimming: 6 bases; junction bases outside the gene matches: 11. The CDR3 covers 16 residues. Germline V gene lookup returns CDR1 GTSNPN and CDR2 SVGIG (reference sequence). The CDR3 DNA follows: TGTGCCTGGAAGGAACAGGGACAGGGGGAGGGTCAGCCCCAGCATTTT. This sequence encodes CAWKEQGQGEGQPQHF.

This clone was counted a single time. V gene TRBV6-1 combines with J gene TRBJ2-2; D call uncertain. CDR1 is MNHNS, CDR2 SASEGT, per germline. Trimming stripped 2 bases from V and 3 bases from J, with 10 bases between. The CDR3 runs to 15 residues. CDR3 sequence reads: CASSEILGDTGELFF. The CDR3 nucleotides are TGTGCCAGCAGTGAAATTCTAGGAGACACCGGGGAGCTGTTTTTT.

This clone was observed once. V gene TRBV4-1 combines with J gene TRBJ2-2; 7 positions agree with TRBD2. V lost 0 bases and J lost 1; bases outside the gene matches: 14. Per germline, CDR1 MGHRA and CDR2 YSYEKL. This CDR3 spans 20 amino acids. CDR3 sequence (DNA): TGCGCCAGCAGCCAAGACCCACGCCTCGGGGAGCGGGGGAACACCGGGGAGCTGTTTTTT. This gives the protein CASSQDPRLGERGNTGELFF.

This chain joins TRBV5-6 and TRBJ1-2, with 9 bases identical to TRBD1. The CDR3 covers 14 residues. The V and J ends lost 3 bases and 4 bases, in that order; junction bases with no gene match: 4. CDR1 and CDR2 from the germline V gene are SGHDT and YYEEEE. CDR3 nucleotide sequence: TGTGCCAGCAGCTGGGGACAGGGCGCCTATGGCTACACCTTC. It encodes CASSWGQGAYGYTF.

V is TRBV4-2 and J is TRBJ2-7, with 9 bases fitting TRBD2. CDR1 is LGHNA, CDR2 YNFKEQ, per germline. The V segment lost 4 bases and the J segment 2 bases; nucleotides outside the gene matches: 9. The CDR3 has 16 residues. CDR3 DNA sequence: TGTGCCAGCAGCCCTGGCGGGCTAGCGGGGACCTACGAGCAGTACTTC. Its protein is CASSPGGLAGTYEQYF.

V usage is TRBV6-5 and J usage is TRBJ1-5, with D tentatively TRBD1 (6 bases). The germline gives CDR1 MNHEY, CDR2 SVGAGI. V was cut by 6 bases and J by 4 bases, with 16 bases left in between. The CDR3 runs 15 residues. CDR3 sequence reads: CASRPGHTENQPQHF. CDR3 nucleotides: TGTGCCAGCAGGCCGGGACATACAGAAAATCAGCCCCAGCATTTT.

This chain links TRBV20-1 with TRBJ2-1; TRBD2 aligns across 10 bases. The V gene end was trimmed by 3 bases and the J gene end by 9 bases; junction bases not matched to a gene: 8. This CDR3 contains 14 residues. Germline V gives CDR1 DFQATT, CDR2 SNEGSKA (reference sequence). The CDR3 sequence: CSASRASGRAEQFF. In DNA form, the CDR3 reads TGCAGTGCTAGTCGCGCTAGCGGGAGAGCTGAGCAGTTCTTC.

J is TRBJ2-1 and V is TRBV7-3; the D gene is possibly TRBD2 (5 bases). This CDR3 is built from 15 residues. Germline CDR1 reads SGHTA; CDR2 reads FQGTGA. V was trimmed by 7 bases and J by 8 bases, leaving 21 bases between them. The CDR3: CASKKSGQPGDEQFF. The CDR3 DNA reads TGTGCCAGCAAAAAAAGCGGCCAACCGGGCGATGAGCAGTTCTTC. Full variable domain (outside the CDR3, taken from reference TRBV7-3 and TRBJ2-1): GAGVSQTPSNKVTEKGKYVELRCDPISGHTALYWYRQSLGQGPEFLIYFQGTGAADDSGLPNDRFFAVRPEGSVSTLKIQRTERGDSAVYLCASKKSGQPGDEQFFGPGTRLTVL.

The chain joins TRBV4-2 to TRBJ2-7; D is perhaps TRBD2 (5 bases). The V gene's germline CDR1 is LGHNA and CDR2 YNFKEQ. V lost 1 base, J lost 6 bases, and 10 bases lay in between. The CDR3 spans 13 residues. Written as DNA, the CDR3 is TGTGCCAGCAGCCAAGGACTATCTCCCGAGCAGTACTTC. Protein sequence: CASSQGLSPEQYF.

J is TRBJ2-3 and V is TRBV7-9, with D possibly TRBD2 on 6 matching bases. Trimming stripped 1 base from V and 2 bases from J, with 10 bases between. The CDR3 totals 15 residues. CDR1 SEHNR and CDR2 FQNEAQ come from the germline V gene (reference sequence). The CDR3 sequence: CASSLGRVLTDTQYF. In nucleotides, the CDR3 is TGTGCCAGCAGCTTAGGGAGGGTTCTCACAGATACGCAGTATTTT.

The chain has TRBV21-1 and TRBJ2-7; TRBD2, the table's D call, lacks a check against the DNA. TRBV21-1 is deemed a pseudogene. The CDR3 length is 11 residues. CDR3 protein: CASRRGHEQYF. CDR3 in DNA: TGTGCCAGCAGGAGAGGTCACGAGCAGTACTTC.

The rearrangement joins TRBV6-5 to TRBJ2-3; TRBD2 is a possible D gene (5 bases). V was shortened by 6 bases and J by 2 bases, with 12 bases between the two germline ends. From germline, CDR1 is MNHEY and CDR2 SVGAGI. The CDR3 length is 14 residues. The CDR3 spells CASSQDWLTDTQYF. The CDR3 region has the DNA TGTGCCAGCAGCCAGGACTGGCTCACAGATACGCAGTATTTT.

CDR3 nucleotides: TGTGCCAGCAGTTCCACGACTAGCGGGTCTTACAATGAGCAGTTCTTC. It is translated as CASSSTTSGSYNEQFF. This sequence joins TRBV28 and TRBJ2-1, with TRBD2 matching over 10 bases. The germline V gene encodes CDR1 MDHEN and CDR2 SYDVKM. The CDR3 contains 16 residues. Losses at the gene ends were 4 bases for V and 4 bases for J; bases not matched to a gene: 7.

The V gene is TRBV6-5, the J gene TRBJ2-7, with 7 nucleotides matching TRBD1. Per germline, CDR1 MNHEY and CDR2 SVGAGI. J lost 4 bases, V lost 4 bases, and 13 bases had no gene match. There are 16 residues in the CDR3. CDR3 loop: CASSLGQSKMNYEQYF. CDR3 sequence (DNA): TGTGCCAGCAGTTTGGGACAGTCAAAGATGAATTACGAGCAGTACTTC.

The chain joins TRBV7-2 to TRBJ2-5; 13 bases line up with TRBD2. The CDR3 runs to 17 residues. V dropped 1 base and J dropped 2; count of bases not matched to a gene: 4. Germline V gives CDR1 SGHTA, CDR2 FQGNSA. Here the CDR3 reads CASSLDVLAGGQETQYF. The CDR3 DNA sequence: TGTGCCAGCAGCTTAGATGTACTAGCGGGGGGGCAAGAGACCCAGTACTTC.

The chain couples TRBV28 to TRBJ1-1; 7 nucleotides align to TRBD1. CDR3 length: 11 residues. Trimming removed 6 bases from V and 8 bases from J; junction bases left unmatched: 3. CDR1 MDHEN and CDR2 SYDVKM come from the germline V gene. The CDR3 DNA is TGTGCCAGCAGACAGGACAGGGAAGCTTTCTTT. It is translated as CASRQDREAFF.

The chain is built from TRBV4-2 and TRBJ2-2; 9 bases match TRBD2. The trim removed 2 bases at V and 5 bases at J, leaving 9 bases unmatched. Germline CDR1 is LGHNA and CDR2 is YNFKEQ. The CDR3 consists of 17 residues. In nucleotides, the CDR3 is TGTGCCAGCAGCCAAACCTTTGCGGGAGGGCCGACCGGGGAGCTGTTTTTT. Translation: CASSQTFAGGPTGELFF.

This chain joins TRBV5-1 and TRBJ1-3; D ambiguous. Looked up from germline, CDR1 is SGHRS and CDR2 is YFSETQ. V lost 4 bases and J lost 4, with 12 bases in between. This CDR3 comprises 14 residues. The CDR3: CASSPDGGGNTIYF. CDR3 bases: TGCGCCAGCAGCCCGGACGGAGGGGGAAACACCATATATTTT. The full variable domain, its missing parts supplied by reference TRBV5-1 and TRBJ1-3, is KAGVTQTPRYLIKTRGQQVTLSCSPISGHRSVSWYQQTPGQGLQFLFEYFSETQRNKGNFPGRFSGRQFSNSRSEMNVSTLELGDSALYLCASSPDGGGNTIYFGEGSWLTVV.

The chain is built from TRBV27 and TRBJ2-5, with a weak D call TRBD2 (5 bases). Germline assignment: CDR1 MNHEY and CDR2 SMNVEV (reference sequence). Trimming stripped 6 bases from V and 9 bases from J, with 14 bases between. The CDR3 spans 12 residues. CDR3 bases: TGTGCCAGCAGATCTAACCTGGAGGCCCAGTACTTC. It encodes CASRSNLEAQYF.

This clone was found once. The chain uses TRBV19 and TRBJ1-6; D is perhaps TRBD1 (5 bases). The CDR3 has 12 amino acids. V was clipped by 7 bases and J by 5 bases, with 6 bases between them. Germline assignment: CDR1 LNHDA and CDR2 SQIVND (reference sequence). The CDR3 here is CASTGNNSPLHF. The DNA of the CDR3 is TGTGCCAGTACAGGGAATAATTCACCCCTCCACTTT.

The chain couples TRBV19 to TRBJ2-5; maybe TRBD2 (5 bases). Trimming cost V 5 bases and J 7 bases, with 14 bases left between them. The CDR3 totals 13 residues. Germline V gene data show CDR1 as LNHDA and CDR2 as SQIVND (reference sequence). The chain's CDR3 is CASSWGDARTQYF. The CDR3 nucleotides read TGTGCCAGTAGTTGGGGAGACGCACGGACCCAGTACTTC.

This clone has only one observation. J is TRBJ1-1 and V is TRBV15; 7 bases are a match to TRBD1. Germline lookup yields CDR1 LNHNV and CDR2 YYDKDF (reference sequence). V was pared by 0 bases and J by 4 bases, with 5 bases of the junction left unmatched. The CDR3 is made up of 15 amino acids. The CDR3 here is CATSRDTTGLTEAFF. The CDR3 nucleotides read TGTGCCACCAGCAGAGATACGACAGGGCTCACTGAAGCTTTCTTT.

CDR3 sequence: CASSIFRGGNEQFF. CDR3 nucleotides: TGTGCCAGTAGTATATTCCGGGGAGGGAATGAGCAGTTCTTC. The chain couples TRBV19 to TRBJ2-1; 7 nucleotides match TRBD2. The CDR3 totals 14 residues. V was pared by 2 bases and J by 7 bases, with 5 bases of the junction left unmatched. The germline CDR1 and CDR2 sequences are LNHDA and SQIVND (reference sequence).

The genes are TRBV7-8 and TRBJ2-7, with 8 bases aligning to TRBD2. There are 17 residues in the CDR3. Losses at the gene ends were 5 bases for V and 2 bases for J; bases not matched to a gene: 14. Germline values: CDR1 SGHVS, CDR2 FQNEAQ. The CDR3 bases are TGTGCCAGCAGCACAACCCAGCGGGAGAAGTTCCCCTACGAGCAGTACTTC. This codes for CASSTTQREKFPYEQYF.